Detailed here is one TCR beta chain. The target antigen is unknown. Here immunoSEQ multiplex PCR was the method, and the copy in TCRdb shows in-frame clones only, minus some. Among about 350,000 clones listed, around 89% were seen once. The sample's treatment: about 20 received Ad26.COV2.S at low or high dose, single or two shots; about 5 received placebo; per-sample allocation not given. Following the first vaccine or placebo injection, samples were taken on day 63. Boston provided a donor who was an adult aged 18-55 years. Germline CDR1 and CDR2: SGHVS and FQNEAQ. Trimming cost V 5 bases and J 5 bases; bases outside gene matches: 9. The CDR3 totals 15 residues. These data are taken from a study of Ad26.COV2.S vaccination and SARS-CoV-2 variants. About the research overall: Intramuscular Ad26.COV2.S at 5x10^10 or 1x10^11 viral particles. Study conclusions and caveats: Measurements of TCR breadth and depth may have given underestimates of the total T cell responses. Vaccine and placebo groups showed comparable non-spike TCR breadth.

This receptor was taken from a person aged 18-65 years who received the Ad26.COV2.S COVID-19 vaccine or a placebo. Sequenced here: peripheral blood, sampled in a trial of Ad26.COV2.S vaccine versus placebo. The gene calls are TRBV7-8 and TRBJ1-5; 7 bases map to TRBD1. The CDR3, as DNA: TGTGCCAGCAGCGGTACAGGGGATCGGGATCAGCCCCAGCATTTT. As protein: CASSGTGDRDQPQHF.